This T cell receptor beta chain was observed in a study of chemoradiotherapy in HPV16-positive cancers. Study findings and constraints: Candidate HPV-specific clones and E7-related TCR motifs grew in tumor during treatment.

Sequencing was performed with immunoSEQ multiplex PCR; in TCRdb, only in-frame clones are kept and a portion is missing. The table has some 70,000 clones, about 88% seen once; the top ten hold more than 3.5%. The V gene's germline CDR1 is MNHEY and CDR2 SMNVEV (reference sequence). The CDR3 consists of 14 residues. The V and J ends lost 10 bases and 7 bases, in that order; junction bases with no gene match: 10. Remarks on this clone: Its antigen is currently unknown.

Material: blood, obtained from a patient who underwent chemoradiotherapy. The receptor was isolated from a human donor with HPV-associated anogenital cancer. V gene TRBV27 combines with J gene TRBJ2-1; 10 bases align to TRBD2. The CDR3 DNA reads TGTGCCACCGGGGACCTAGCGGGGGTTAATGAGCAGTTCTTC. Encoded protein: CATGDLAGVNEQFF.